What follows are 14 T cell receptor beta chains derived from one specimen sequenced in a study of cytomegalovirus exposure and HLA in healthy donors. 13 Jbeta primers and 60 Vbeta primers were used for the PCR. Sequencing used immunoSEQ multiplex PCR; TCRdb keeps in-frame clones, though not all of them. The table shows under 300,000 clones, with around 90% occurring only once. The sequencing input was PBMCs. The receptors were gathered from a girl aged 2-10 years in good health and CMV-seronegative.

V gene TRBV15 combines with J gene TRBJ2-7; weak D call: TRBD2 (6 bases). V lost 3 bases to trimming and J lost 2 bases, with 11 bases between them. The V gene's germline CDR1 is LNHNV and CDR2 YYDKDF (reference sequence). The length of the CDR3 is 14 residues. CDR3 sequence reads: CATSREGPTYEQYF. CDR3 in DNA: TGTGCCACCAGCAGGGAGGGGCCTACCTACGAGCAGTACTTC.

The chain couples TRBV5-1 to TRBJ2-5; 11 bases align to TRBD2. Germline V gene lookup returns CDR1 SGHRS and CDR2 YFSETQ. This CDR3 comprises 15 residues. V dropped 6 bases and J dropped 1; count of bases not matched to a gene: 5. CDR3: CASKITSGSQETQYF. The CDR3, as DNA: TGCGCCAGCAAAATAACTAGCGGGAGCCAAGAGACCCAGTACTTC.

This rearrangement joins TRBV28 to TRBJ1-5; no reliable D call. CDR3 length: 14 residues. Germline loops: CDR1 MDHEN, CDR2 SYDVKM. Trimming pared 2 bases from V and 10 bases from J, leaving 15 bases between. The CDR3 region has the DNA TGTGCCAGCAGTTTAGTGCGCGGCCTAGAACCCCAGCATTTT. Protein product: CASSLVRGLEPQHF. Full variable domain (remainder filled in from reference TRBV28 and TRBJ1-5): DVKVTQSSRYLVKRTGEKVFLECVQDMDHENMFWYRQDPGLGLRLIYFSYDVKMKEKGDIPEGYSVSREKKERFSLILESASTNQTSMYLCASSLVRGLEPQHFGDGTRLSIL.

Turning to this clone: Germline is not matched at one junction end, which may reflect a read error. The chain is built from TRBV30 and TRBJ2-7, with 8 bases that match TRBD1. CDR3 length: 12 residues. Per the germline V gene, CDR1 is GTSNPN and CDR2 is SVGIG (reference sequence). CDR3: CAWSVRLGTGVF. CDR3 nucleotide sequence: TGTGCCTGGAGTGTACGGTTAGGGACAGGTGTCTTC.

This clone has more than one count but fewer than ten. V is TRBV14 and J is TRBJ2-1, with TRBD1 identical over 10 bases. The CDR3 has 16 residues. Germline assignment: CDR1 SGHDN and CDR2 FVKESK. V shed 2 bases, J shed 4 bases, and the junction held 5 bases outside the gene matches. The CDR3 spells CASSQRRDRGYNEQFF. As DNA, the CDR3 is TGTGCCAGCAGCCAACGCCGGGACAGGGGATACAATGAGCAGTTCTTC. The full variable domain, its missing parts supplied by reference TRBV14 and TRBJ2-1, is EAGVTQFPSHSVIEKGQTVTLRCDPISGHDNLYWYRRVMGKEIKFLLHFVKESKQDESGMPNNRFLAERTGGTYSTLKVQPAELEDSGVYFCASSQRRDRGYNEQFFGPGTRLTVL.

The chain joins TRBV11-3 to TRBJ1-1; the D gene is possibly TRBD1 (6 bases). The V gene lost 1 base and the J gene lost 6 bases, with 9 bases spanning the gap. CDR3 length equals 13 residues. From germline, CDR1 is SGHNT and CDR2 YENEEA. As DNA, the CDR3 is TGTGCCAGCAGCTTAGGCGGACAGTCTGAAGCTTTCTTT. Protein sequence: CASSLGGQSEAFF.

Details on this clone: Other DNA variants within this sample encode the same CDR3. The chain carries TRBV11-2 and TRBJ1-1; D ambiguous. The germline gives CDR1 SGHAT, CDR2 FQNNGV. V was pared by 1 base and J by 1 base, with 4 bases between. The CDR3 runs to 13 residues. This CDR3 is CASSLGRNTEAFF. Written as DNA, the CDR3 is TGTGCCAGCAGCTTAGGGAGGAACACTGAAGCTTTCTTT.

The rearrangement uses TRBV6-1 and TRBJ1-6; 7 positions match TRBD1. V trimming: 6 bases; J trimming: 5 bases; junction bases outside the gene matches: 1. Looked up from germline, CDR1 is MNHNS and CDR2 is SASEGT. This CDR3 is built from 13 residues. CDR3 in amino acids: CASRQGNNSPLHF. Written as DNA, the CDR3 is TGTGCCAGCAGACAGGGGAATAATTCACCCCTCCACTTT.

The rearrangement joins TRBV9 to TRBJ2-7; 7 bases fit TRBD1. CDR3 length: 14 amino acids. V shed 0 bases, J shed 4 bases, and the junction held 4 bases outside the gene matches. The germline CDR1 and CDR2 sequences are SGDLS and YYNGEE. CDR3 residues: CASSVEGTAYEQYF. CDR3 coding DNA: TGTGCCAGCAGCGTAGAAGGGACAGCTTACGAGCAGTACTTC. The entire variable domain, with the rest obtained from reference TRBV9 and TRBJ2-7, is as follows: DSGVTQTPKHLITATGQRVTLRCSPRSGDLSVYWYQQSLDQGLQFLIQYYNGEERAKGNILERFSAQQFPDLHSELNLSSLELGDSALYFCASSVEGTAYEQYFGPGTRLTVT.

V usage is TRBV6-5 and J usage is TRBJ1-5, with D unclear. Trimming removed 6 bases at V and 4 bases at J, with 10 bases between. The V gene's germline CDR1 is MNHEY and CDR2 SVGAGI. The length of the CDR3 is 13 residues. CDR3 DNA: TGTGCCAGCAGGCGCACACAGAATCAGCCCCAGCATTTT. As protein: CASRRTQNQPQHF.

CDR3 region: CASSYSGLVEETQYF. CDR3 in DNA: TGTGCCAGCAGTTACTCAGGCCTAGTCGAGGAGACCCAGTACTTC. The genes are TRBV6-5 and TRBJ2-5; D is unresolved. The CDR3 runs 15 residues. V was pared by 0 bases and J by 5 bases, with 13 bases between. Germline V gives CDR1 MNHEY, CDR2 SVGAGI.

CDR3 sequence: CASRDGGPYQETQYF. DNA of the CDR3: TGCGCCAGCAGGGACGGGGGGCCGTACCAAGAGACCCAGTACTTC. J is TRBJ2-5 and V is TRBV5-1; TRBD2 might be the D (7 bases). The germline CDR1 and CDR2 sequences are SGHRS and YFSETQ. V was pared by 5 bases and J by 0 bases, with 14 bases between. This CDR3 has 15 residues.

The rearrangement links TRBV2 to TRBJ1-5; tentative D call: TRBD1 (6 bases). The V gene's germline CDR1 is SNHLY and CDR2 FYNNEI. The CDR3 spans 15 residues. V lost 3 bases to trimming and J lost 3 bases, with 12 bases between them. The CDR3 sequence: CASSDGQPVNQPQHF. CDR3 DNA: TGTGCCAGCAGTGATGGACAGCCGGTCAATCAGCCCCAGCATTTT. Filled out from reference TRBV2 and TRBJ1-5, the complete variable domain reads EPEVTQTPSHQVTQMGQEVILRCVPISNHLYFYWYRQILGQKVEFLVSFYNNEISEKSEIFDDQFSVERPDGSNFTLKIRSTKLEDSAMYFCASSDGQPVNQPQHFGDGTRLSIL.

The V and J genes are TRBV7-8 and TRBJ2-7, with TRBD1 matching over 8 bases. This CDR3 is built from 13 residues. With V trimmed by 3 bases and J by 3 bases, 1 base remained unmatched. Looked up from germline, CDR1 is SGHVS and CDR2 is FQNEAQ. The CDR3 nucleotides are TGTGCCAGCAGCTTCGGGACAGGCTACGAGCAGTACTTC. Amino acids: CASSFGTGYEQYF.